The 28 T cell receptor beta chains below come from one sample, sequenced in a study of T cell responses to AZD1222 COVID-19 vaccine. Using immunoSEQ multiplex PCR, the repertoire was profiled, and TCRdb retains in-frame clones only, with some absent. The table lists around 72,000 clones, 87% of them singletons. This material consisted of peripheral blood, taken on day 0 of AZD1222 vaccination. These receptors all stem from an adult in good health.

The chain employs TRBV28 and TRBJ1-5; perhaps TRBD1 as D (6 bases). The V gene's germline CDR1 is MDHEN and CDR2 SYDVKM. V lost 4 bases, J lost 7 bases, and 8 bases lay in between. This CDR3 is 12 amino acids long. CDR3 amino acids: CASSSQGQPQHF. For the CDR3, the DNA is TGTGCCAGCAGTTCTCAGGGGCAGCCCCAGCATTTT.

V gene TRBV7-2 combines with J gene TRBJ2-2; 10 bases agree with TRBD2. The length of the CDR3 is 14 residues. In germline, CDR1 is SGHTA, CDR2 FQGNSA. J was trimmed by 7 bases and V by 6 bases; bases with no gene match: 5. CDR3 in amino acids: CASRIAGGNGELFF. CDR3 bases: TGTGCCAGCAGGATAGCGGGGGGAAACGGGGAGCTGTTTTTT.

The chain uses TRBV5-1 and TRBJ2-5, with a tentative D call TRBD1 (5 bases). Trimming took 0 bases from V and 2 from J, leaving 11 bases between them. Germline CDR1 reads SGHRS; CDR2 reads YFSETQ. The CDR3 runs to 15 residues. CDR3 bases: TGCGCCAGCAGCTTGGGGGGCAGCGCACAAGAGACCCAGTACTTC. Its protein product is CASSLGGSAQETQYF.

The chain links TRBV30 to TRBJ1-4; D possibly corresponds to TRBD1 (5 bases). The V gene lost 2 bases and the J gene lost 7 bases, with 14 bases spanning the gap. The CDR3 is 14 residues long. Germline V CDR1 and CDR2: GTSNPN, SVGIG (reference sequence). CDR3 sequence (DNA): TGTGCCTGGAGTCGGGGGGTTAAAGGTGAAAAACTGTTTTTT. It is translated as CAWSRGVKGEKLFF.

The chain couples TRBV5-1 to TRBJ1-2; D is unclear. Trimming stripped 4 bases from V and 4 bases from J, with 23 bases between. From germline, CDR1 is SGHRS and CDR2 YFSETQ. CDR3 length equals 17 residues. The CDR3: CASSLRIGADVPYGYTF. For the CDR3, the DNA is TGCGCCAGCAGCCTGCGTATCGGAGCAGACGTCCCCTATGGCTACACCTTC.

The chain is built from TRBV10-2 and TRBJ1-5; D is ambiguous. The CDR3 has 14 amino acids. The germline CDR1 and CDR2 sequences are WSHSY and SAAADI. The germline V and J ends were trimmed by 3 bases and 3 bases, with 9 bases remaining between them. The CDR3 DNA follows: TGCGCCAGCAGTGAATCCGGATACAATCAGCCCCAGCATTTT. Translating gives CASSESGYNQPQHF.

The chain links TRBV10-3 to TRBJ1-6; no clear D gene. This CDR3 contains 14 residues. Germline-derived CDR1 and CDR2 are ENHRY and SYGVKD. Trimming shortened V by 4 bases and J by 7 bases, and 11 bases separated the two germline ends. Here the CDR3 DNA reads TGTGCCATCAGTGCCGCCCTCGAGAATTCACCCCTCCACTTT. Translation gives CAISAALENSPLHF.

The chain combines TRBV18 with TRBJ2-7; D not resolved. The V and J ends lost 2 bases and 9 bases respectively, with 8 bases between them. The germline V gene encodes CDR1 KGHSH and CDR2 LQKENI. The CDR3 consists of 11 residues. The CDR3 reads CASSPDKAQYF. As DNA, the CDR3 is TGTGCCAGCTCACCAGATAAGGCGCAGTACTTC. The full variable domain, in which reference TRBV18 and TRBJ2-7 provide the parts outside the CDR3, is NAGVMQNPRHLVRRRGQEARLRCSPMKGHSHVYWYRQLPEEGLKFMVYLQKENIIDESGMPKERFSAEFPKEGPSILRIQQVVRGDSAAYFCASSPDKAQYFGPGTRLTVT.

This clone was observed a single time. This rearrangement joins TRBV19 to TRBJ2-7, with D maybe TRBD2 (6 bases). Trimming took off 3 bases at V and 3 bases at J, with 15 bases between the two ends. Germline CDR1 is LNHDA and CDR2 is SQIVND (reference sequence). This CDR3 has 15 residues. This CDR3 is CASSMPGLKFYEQYF. CDR3 coding DNA: TGTGCCAGTAGTATGCCGGGACTGAAGTTCTACGAGCAGTACTTC.

The V call is TRBV11-2, the J call TRBJ2-1, with 7 bases fitting TRBD2. V shed 5 bases, J shed 15 bases, and the junction held 7 bases outside the gene matches. CDR3 length: 11 amino acids. The germline gives CDR1 SGHAT, CDR2 FQNNGV. The DNA for the CDR3 is TGTGCCAGCAGCCCTAGCGGTAAACCGTTCTTC. Protein sequence: CASSPSGKPFF.

A single count supports this clone. The genes are TRBV6-1 and TRBJ1-4; 9 positions agree with TRBD1. CDR1 and CDR2 from the germline V gene are MNHNS and SASEGT. Trimming at V came to 0 bases and at J to 0 bases, leaving 14 bases not matched to a gene. The CDR3 is 21 amino acids. CDR3 nucleotides: TGTGCCAGCAGTGAAGCTCTCACAGGGGGCGCGGGGGCGGCAACTAATGAAAAACTGTTTTTT. This codes for CASSEALTGGAGAATNEKLFF.

The chain employs TRBV18 and TRBJ2-7; no clear D. The CDR3 has 13 residues. Trimming cost V 2 bases and J 6 bases, with 11 bases left between them. Germline CDR1 and CDR2: KGHSH and LQKENI. Here the CDR3 reads CASSPSQSTEQYF. CDR3 in DNA: TGTGCCAGCTCACCATCACAAAGTACCGAGCAGTACTTC.

The genes are TRBV6-6 and TRBJ1-1; D ambiguous. The V end lost 5 bases, the J end lost 4 bases, and 11 bases lay between the germline ends. CDR1 is MNHNY, CDR2 SVGAGI, per germline (reference sequence). This CDR3 spans 13 amino acids. CDR3 residues: CASSLSVGTEAFF. CDR3 DNA: TGTGCCAGCAGTCTGTCGGTGGGCACTGAAGCTTTCTTT.

This clone was counted only a few times. This chain connects TRBV19 to TRBJ1-2; tentative D call: TRBD1 (6 bases). The V gene lost 7 bases and the J gene lost 1 base, with 16 bases spanning the gap. Germline loops: CDR1 LNHDA, CDR2 SQIVND (reference sequence). The CDR3 totals 15 residues. The DNA for the CDR3 is TGTGCCAGTACCGATCGCGGGGGCCTTAACTATGGCTACACCTTC. Translation gives CASTDRGGLNYGYTF.

This CDR3 reads CASSRTRLYEQYF. The CDR3 nucleotides are TGTGCCAGTAGTCGGACTAGATTATACGAGCAGTACTTC. The chain combines TRBV19 with TRBJ2-7, with 7 bases that match TRBD2. With 5 bases clipped from V and 4 bases from J, the junction kept 5 bases outside the gene matches. This CDR3 is built from 13 residues. Germline V gene lookup returns CDR1 LNHDA and CDR2 SQIVND (reference sequence).

The V call is TRBV6-2 or TRBV6-3, the J call TRBJ2-1, with 7 bases fitting TRBD1. CDR3 size: 15 residues. Unmatched junction bases numbered 7, after V lost 5 bases and J lost 3 bases. Germline V gene data show CDR1 as MNHEY and CDR2 as SVGEGT. In DNA, the CDR3 is TGTGCCAGCAGTCCCGCCGGGACAGACTACAATGAGCAGTTCTTC. Residues: CASSPAGTDYNEQFF.

In DNA, the CDR3 is TGTGCCAGTAGTATTAGGACAGGGGAGAAGACCCAGTACTTC. Translating gives CASSIRTGEKTQYF. This chain joins TRBV19 and TRBJ2-5; 9 nucleotides align to TRBD1. Germline V gives CDR1 LNHDA, CDR2 SQIVND (reference sequence). J gave up 6 bases and V 3 bases, and 5 bases lay outside the gene matches. The CDR3 sequence is 14 residues long.

The chain employs TRBV2 and TRBJ1-2; 7 bases match TRBD1. From germline, CDR1 is SNHLY and CDR2 FYNNEI. This CDR3 region has 11 residues. Trimming cost V 6 bases and J 10 bases; bases outside gene matches: 5. CDR3 DNA: TGTGCCAGCAGCGGAGACAGGGTCTACACCTTC. This translates into CASSGDRVYTF.

In the case of this clone: One end of the junction varies from germline; a read error may be responsible. This chain connects TRBV6-5 to TRBJ2-5, with 9 positions matching TRBD2. The CDR3 sequence is 13 residues long. Per germline, CDR1 MNHEY and CDR2 SVGAGI. For the CDR3, the DNA is TGCGGGGTGACTAGCGGAGGTACAGAGACCCAGTACTTC. This translates into CGVTSGGTETQYF.

The V and J genes are TRBV10-3 and TRBJ1-2; D possibly corresponds to TRBD1 (5 bases). The germline V gene encodes CDR1 ENHRY and CDR2 SYGVKD. This CDR3 region has 12 residues. V was cut by 11 bases and J by 7 bases, with 17 bases left in between. The CDR3 is CAGYGGGGGYTF. The CDR3 DNA follows: TGTGCCGGCTACGGCGGGGGTGGTGGCTACACCTTC.

V gene TRBV7-2 combines with J gene TRBJ1-1; TRBD1 matches at 7 bases. From germline, CDR1 is SGHTA and CDR2 FQGNSA. The CDR3 has 14 amino acids. After removal of 4 bases from V and 0 bases from J, the junction contained 2 bases not matched to a gene. This chain's CDR3 is CASSSGQLNTEAFF. In DNA form, the CDR3 reads TGTGCCAGCAGCTCGGGACAGCTGAACACTGAAGCTTTCTTT.

V usage is TRBV5-1 and J usage is TRBJ2-7, with D perhaps given as TRBD1 or TRBD2 (5 bases each). The CDR3 loop spans 14 amino acids. Germline values: CDR1 SGHRS, CDR2 YFSETQ. Trimming cost V 1 base and J 0 bases, with 8 bases left between them. CDR3 residues: CASSLKGSSYEQYF. The CDR3 coding sequence is TGCGCCAGCAGCTTGAAGGGGAGCTCCTACGAGCAGTACTTC.

The V and J genes are TRBV2 and TRBJ2-5, with 7 bases lining up with TRBD1. Trimming took 2 bases from V and 4 from J; bases not matched to a gene: 4. This CDR3 is built from 14 residues. Germline lookup yields CDR1 SNHLY and CDR2 FYNNEI. DNA of the CDR3: TGTGCCAGCAGTGAACAGGGACAGTCAGAGACCCAGTACTTC. This gives the protein CASSEQGQSETQYF.

CDR3 sequence: CASSLLTSGSDTQYF. The CDR3 DNA follows: TGTGCCAGCAGCTTGCTGACTAGCGGGTCAGATACGCAGTATTTT. The chain recombines TRBV5-5 with TRBJ2-3, with TRBD2 identical over 10 bases. The CDR3 is 15 amino acids. Per germline, CDR1 SGHKS and CDR2 YYEKEE (reference sequence). After removal of 1 base from V and 4 bases from J, the junction contained 3 bases not matched to a gene.

This sequence joins TRBV19 and TRBJ1-5; D unclear. There are 13 residues in the CDR3. Germline lookup yields CDR1 LNHDA and CDR2 SQIVND (reference sequence). V gave up 4 bases and J gave up 6 bases, with 10 bases separating them. CDR3: CASSTQHGQPQHF. The CDR3 DNA reads as TGTGCCAGTAGTACGCAGCACGGTCAGCCCCAGCATTTT.

J is TRBJ2-7 and V is TRBV4-3, with 9 bases lining up with TRBD2. Germline V lookup: CDR1 LGHNA, CDR2 YSLEER. V lost 5 bases to trimming and J lost 2 bases; unmatched junction nucleotides: 10. This CDR3 region has 16 residues. The CDR3 reads CASSAKLAGQPYEQYF. CDR3 DNA: TGCGCCAGCAGCGCAAAACTAGCGGGCCAACCCTACGAGCAGTACTTC.

J is TRBJ1-5 and V is TRBV5-5; D may be TRBD1 (5 bases). The germline V gene has CDR1 SGHKS and CDR2 YYEKEE (reference sequence). Trimming pared 4 bases from V and 5 bases from J, leaving 10 bases between. This CDR3 is 13 amino acids long. Written as DNA, the CDR3 is TGTGCCAGCAGCCTTACAGGAGATCAGCCCCAGCATTTT. Its protein product is CASSLTGDQPQHF.

The rearrangement links TRBV6-5 to TRBJ1-1, with 7 bases lining up with TRBD1. CDR1 is MNHEY and CDR2 is SVGAGI in the germline V gene. This CDR3 has 14 residues. The V gene end was trimmed by 6 bases and the J gene end by 1 base; junction bases not matched to a gene: 5. The CDR3 bases are TGTGCCAGCAGCCGAGGACAGGAGAACACTGAAGCTTTCTTT. Translating gives CASSRGQENTEAFF.